One and the same sample provided the 19 T cell receptor beta chains below, sequenced in a study of T cell changes during pregnancy in multiple sclerosis. The assay was immunoSEQ multiplex PCR, and TCRdb's table has in-frame clones only and misses some. The data show about 70,000 clones, 92% seen once. The material was peripheral blood, obtained after pregnancy. These receptors were collected from a female donor with multiple sclerosis, enrolled in a pregnancy study.

CDR3 sequence reads: CASSPNRDRAYEQYF. The CDR3 region has the DNA TGTGCCAGCAGCCCTAACCGGGACAGGGCCTACGAGCAGTACTTC. This sequence joins TRBV6-5 and TRBJ2-7; TRBD1 matches 9 bases. Germline V gene lookup returns CDR1 MNHEY and CDR2 SVGAGI. The CDR3 spans 15 residues. V lost 6 bases, J lost 2 bases, and 8 bases stayed unmatched.

The V and J genes are TRBV6-1 and TRBJ2-3, with TRBD1 identical over 11 bases. CDR1 and CDR2 (germline): MNHNS, SASEGT. The CDR3 length is 15 residues. Germline trimming cut 6 bases from V and 3 bases from J; bases unmatched to any gene: 5. In nucleotides, the CDR3 is TGTGCCAGCAGGAGGGACAGGGGGTTAACAGATACGCAGTATTTT. Amino acid sequence: CASRRDRGLTDTQYF.

The sample holds one count of this clone. The chain recombines TRBV19 with TRBJ2-1, with a tentative D call TRBD1 (5 bases). The CDR3 length is 14 residues. CDR1 is LNHDA, CDR2 SQIVND, per germline (reference sequence). Trimming shortened V by 7 bases and J by 5 bases, and 15 bases separated the two germline ends. CDR3 protein: CASTRQIQHNEQFF. CDR3 DNA: TGTGCCAGTACCAGACAGATACAACACAATGAGCAGTTCTTC. Full variable domain (missing parts from reference TRBV19 and TRBJ2-1): DGGITQSPKYLFRKEGQNVTLSCEQNLNHDAMYWYRQDPGQGLRLIYYSQIVNDFQKGDIAEGYSVSREKKESFPLTVTSAQKNPTAFYLCASTRQIQHNEQFFGPGTRLTVL.

The chain is built from TRBV7-9 and TRBJ1-1; 7 bases are shared with TRBD1. The CDR3 length is 15 residues. After removal of 5 bases from V and 5 bases from J, the junction contained 11 bases not matched to a gene. In germline, CDR1 is SEHNR, CDR2 FQNEAQ (reference sequence). As DNA, the CDR3 is TGTGCCAGCAGCCCTGAGGGGGCCTTAGGGACTGAAGCTTTCTTT. It yields the protein CASSPEGALGTEAFF.

The chain carries TRBV7-2 and TRBJ2-7; 10 bases fit TRBD1. CDR1 is SGHTA and CDR2 is FQGNSA in the germline V gene. V dropped 5 bases and J dropped 4; count of bases not matched to a gene: 8. There are 15 residues in the CDR3. CDR3 loop: CASSPQTGGSYEQYF. The DNA for the CDR3 is TGTGCCAGCAGCCCGCAGACAGGGGGCTCATACGAGCAGTACTTC.

This chain uses TRBV27 with TRBJ1-5; maybe TRBD1 (5 bases). Trimming left V 6 bases short and J 7 bases short, with 19 bases between. CDR1 and CDR2 (germline): MNHEY, SMNVEV (reference sequence). CDR3 length: 15 residues. DNA of the CDR3: TGTGCCAGCAGCTCCCAAGGACAAGACGGACAGCCCCAGCATTTT. It codes for CASSSQGQDGQPQHF.

The chain uses TRBV5-1 and TRBJ2-7; D possibly corresponds to TRBD1 (7 bases). The CDR3 sequence is 14 residues long. Trimming pared 1 base from V and 1 base from J, leaving 9 bases between. Germline CDR1 is SGHRS and CDR2 is YFSETQ. Here the CDR3 DNA reads TGCGCCAGCAGCTTGCCAGGGGGGTCCTACGAGCAGTACTTC. This sequence encodes CASSLPGGSYEQYF.

The chain couples TRBV27 to TRBJ2-3; a possible D gene is TRBD2 (6 bases). Germline values: CDR1 MNHEY, CDR2 SMNVEV (reference sequence). This CDR3 has 13 residues. V lost 3 bases and J lost 4, with 8 bases in between. This chain's CDR3 is CASSLTRSDTQYF. In DNA form, the CDR3 reads TGTGCCAGCAGTTTGACTAGATCAGATACGCAGTATTTT.

The V gene is TRBV27, the J gene TRBJ1-2; TRBD1 is a possible D gene (5 bases). Germline CDR1 reads MNHEY; CDR2 reads SMNVEV (reference sequence). V was pared by 7 bases and J by 4 bases, with 19 bases between. The length of the CDR3 is 15 residues. CDR3 residues: CASTLGFQGGYGYTF. The CDR3 bases are TGTGCCAGCACCCTGGGGTTTCAGGGAGGCTATGGCTACACCTTC.

The J gene is TRBJ1-2, the V gene TRBV30, with D unresolved. This CDR3 is 13 amino acids long. CDR1 and CDR2 from the germline V gene are GTSNPN and SVGIG (reference sequence). Trimming removed 5 bases at V and 4 bases at J, with 14 bases between. The CDR3 spells CAWVQERAYGYTF. In DNA form, the CDR3 reads TGTGCCTGGGTTCAGGAAAGAGCCTATGGCTACACCTTC.

The rearrangement joins TRBV4-1 to TRBJ2-7, with D possibly matching TRBD2 (7 bases). The CDR3 covers 16 residues. Germline V gene sequence: CDR1 MGHRA, CDR2 YSYEKL. Trimming removed 3 bases from V and 4 bases from J, with 19 bases in between. The CDR3 DNA reads TGCGCCAGCAGCCACCCCACGGGAAGGGGGGGGTACGAGCAGTACTTC. It translates to CASSHPTGRGGYEQYF.

The V gene is TRBV6-1, the J gene TRBJ1-3, with TRBD1 as a possible D gene (6 bases). Trimming removed 7 bases at V and 5 bases at J, with 15 bases between. CDR1 MNHNS and CDR2 SASEGT come from the germline V gene. This CDR3 region has 14 residues. CDR3 region: CASNIQGVRNTIYF. The CDR3 DNA sequence: TGTGCCAGCAACATACAGGGTGTACGAAACACCATATATTTT.

This clone was counted a single time. The chain couples TRBV5-1 to TRBJ2-3, with 10 bases identical to TRBD2. The V segment lost 0 bases and the J segment 1 base; nucleotides outside the gene matches: 2. The CDR3 length is 16 residues. CDR1 is SGHRS, CDR2 YFSETQ, per germline. In DNA form, the CDR3 reads TGCGCCAGCAGCTTGGTCCTAGCGGGAGGCACAGATACGCAGTATTTT. As protein: CASSLVLAGGTDTQYF.

A few counts support this clone. V and J are TRBV2 and TRBJ2-1; TRBD2 might be the D (5 bases). Germline-derived CDR1 and CDR2 are SNHLY and FYNNEI. V lost 6 bases to trimming and J lost 7 bases, with 7 bases between them. CDR3 length: 11 residues. CDR3 protein: CASRRENEQFF. The CDR3 DNA follows: TGTGCCAGCAGAAGGGAGAATGAGCAGTTCTTC.

The chain recombines TRBV18 with TRBJ2-5; TRBD2 matches at 8 bases. CDR3 size: 16 residues. The V gene end was trimmed by 5 bases and the J gene end by 4 bases; junction bases not matched to a gene: 12. The germline V gene encodes CDR1 KGHSH and CDR2 LQKENI. CDR3 sequence (DNA): TGTGCCAGCTCAGGAGGAGCGGGAGCTTACAGAGAGACCCAGTACTTC. It codes for CASSGGAGAYRETQYF.

The V gene is TRBV28, the J gene TRBJ2-1; 11 bases are shared with TRBD2. Germline values: CDR1 MDHEN, CDR2 SYDVKM. CDR3 length: 16 residues. J gave up 6 bases and V 2 bases, and 6 bases lay outside the gene matches. Here the CDR3 reads CASSLPLAGGTNEQFF. DNA for the CDR3: TGTGCCAGCAGTTTACCCCTAGCGGGAGGTACCAATGAGCAGTTCTTC.

This rearrangement joins TRBV28 to TRBJ2-6; a weak D match, TRBD1 (7 bases). CDR1 and CDR2 (germline): MDHEN, SYDVKM. This CDR3 is built from 19 residues. Trimming removed 3 bases at V and 0 bases at J, with 18 bases between. CDR3 loop: CASSLWGQGGLSGANVLTF. The CDR3 DNA sequence: TGTGCCAGCAGTTTGTGGGGGCAGGGGGGACTCTCTGGGGCCAACGTCCTGACTTTC.

The rearrangement joins TRBV7-9 to TRBJ2-3; 10 nucleotides agree with TRBD2. Germline values: CDR1 SEHNR, CDR2 FQNEAQ (reference sequence). This CDR3 contains 15 residues. After removal of 6 bases from V and 0 bases from J, the junction contained 3 bases not matched to a gene. DNA of the CDR3: TGTGCCAGCAGTAGCGGGAGGACGAGCACAGATACGCAGTATTTT. Protein sequence: CASSSGRTSTDTQYF. The whole variable domain, filled in from reference TRBV7-9 and TRBJ2-3, reads DTGVSQNPRHKITKRGQNVTFRCDPISEHNRLYWYRQTLGQGPEFLTYFQNEAQLEKSRLLSDRFSAERPKGSFSTLEIQRTEQGDSAMYLCASSSGRTSTDTQYFGPGTRLTVL.

The V gene is TRBV7-9, the J gene TRBJ2-1, with 7 positions matching TRBD1. Germline V gene data show CDR1 as SEHNR and CDR2 as FQNEAQ (reference sequence). The CDR3 has 14 residues. V shed 1 base, J shed 12 bases, and the junction held 9 bases outside the gene matches. The CDR3 region is CASSLDFAGGMQFF. Written as DNA, the CDR3 is TGTGCCAGCAGCTTAGACTTCGCAGGGGGTATGCAGTTCTTC.